The present entry profiles one TCR beta chain with its context. The sample holds many counts of this clonotype. It lacks a known antigen. No base quality values were provided; no much bigger clone lies one nucleotide off. The data originate from a study of prognosis after radiotherapy for stage I lung cancer (dated by TCRdb to 2020 to 2023). For the wider study: Between early 2018 and early 2019, 20 or so patients with stage I NSCLC were enrolled in Nanjing, China. More than twelve patients had newly diagnosed primary stage I lung tumors, and about 5 had oligometastatic NSCLC after surgical resection of the primary tumor. Every patient was regarded as medically inoperable, because of comorbidities in more than 10 cases and refusal of surgery in roughly seven cases. The cohort comprised 13 men and about six women with a median age of approximately 70 years, ranging from roughly 53 to 84 years. Some twelve patients had adenocarcinoma and 6 or 7 had squamous cell carcinoma as the tumor histology. SBRT was delivered in 3 to 5 fractions with a biologically effective dose of at least 100 Gy, and image-guided IMRT or VMAT was used for delivery. In every patient, SBRT was given without any concurrent therapy. After SBRT, distant metastases developed in about 20% of the 19 patients at a median of 7 months, while the remaining 15 patients had no significant progression. The study profiled peripheral blood TCR beta repertoires from stage I NSCLC patients before and after stereotactic body radiotherapy and related them to distant failure. The study sequenced 38 blood samples from some 19 patients, one before and one after SBRT per patient.

The paper as a whole reports these results and caveats: Limitations of the study included a small cohort and short follow-up, and the study findings need independent validation. Differences by metastasis status were reportedly seen in TRBV and TRBJ usage frequencies, involving two V genes at baseline and, after SBRT, eight to ten V genes and two J genes. Post-SBRT Shannon entropy and its change from baseline were lower in patients who developed distant metastases; baseline Shannon entropy was not associated with metastases. No determination of tumor specificity was made for expanded TCR clones. None of the reported P values were adjusted for multiple comparisons. After SBRT, the count of unique TCR clones dropped from a median of roughly 10,000 beforehand to roughly 6,800 afterward (Wilcoxon paired P=0.011).

Two rounds of multiplex PCR were used to amplify the TCR beta CDR3 region from genomic DNA. In the first round of PCR, primers specific to each TRBV and TRBJ gene were used, and the primer sequences are filed in Chinese patent CN105087789A. Universal primers were used in the second round of PCR. The Roche High Pure PCR Template Preparation Kit was used to extract genomic DNA from frozen PBMCs. The libraries underwent paired-end sequencing with 151 bp reads on an Illumina HiSeq 3000. Concerning the study's data processing: Raw reads lacking the multiplex PCR primer sequences were removed with CutAdapt. PEAR was used to merge high-quality paired reads into contigs. MiXCR assigned TRB V, D and J gene segments to each contig by aligning to reference sequences. To remove sequencing errors, CDR3 sequences were clustered according to base quality and sequence similarity. Shannon entropy normalized by the natural log of productive TCR sequence number was used as the measure of diversity. Clonality was defined as one minus Shannon entropy divided by the natural log of the number of unique clonotypes. Using the Youden index from ROC curves, the researchers picked the repertoire-metric cut-offs for progression-free survival, and all analyses were carried out in R 3.5.3. Through fastp at Q25 and MiXCR, TCRdb rebuilt clones from the public reads, retaining in-frame beta chains. Each record represents a unique CDR3 protein, reported with the most common genes and DNA among its rows. TCRdb, not the original authors, processed these V and J calls. A total of tens of thousands of distinct CDR3 sequences appear in this sample, around 30% of them only once. The ten biggest clones cover about 33% of the sample.

All patients had node-negative disease on CT and PET/CT, and none had a history of other malignancies or had previously received chemotherapy or radiotherapy. At each of two time points, 5 to 6 milliliters of peripheral venous blood were collected into EDTA tubes. PBMCs were isolated by Ficoll-Paque Plus density-gradient centrifugation. Right after collection, samples were placed at -80 degrees C and kept there until analysis. Taken from cysteine to phenylalanine, the CDR3 has 14 residues. CDR3 DNA only is kept here, 42 bases in frame from base 1. V drops 3 bases and J drops 0 bases, leaving 7 bases in between. CDR1 MNHEY and CDR2 SMNVEV are derived from the germline V gene (reference sequence).

This TCR was recovered from a donor aged 50 or older with non-small cell lung cancer. The rearrangement joined TRBV27 to TRBJ2-3; too little of a D gene remains to name it. The sample consisted of PBMCs, taken before or after stereotactic body radiation therapy (not recorded which). The CDR3 protein is CASSFLSSTDTQYF. The bases are TGTGCCAGCAGTTTTTTGTCTAGCACAGATACGCAGTATTTT.